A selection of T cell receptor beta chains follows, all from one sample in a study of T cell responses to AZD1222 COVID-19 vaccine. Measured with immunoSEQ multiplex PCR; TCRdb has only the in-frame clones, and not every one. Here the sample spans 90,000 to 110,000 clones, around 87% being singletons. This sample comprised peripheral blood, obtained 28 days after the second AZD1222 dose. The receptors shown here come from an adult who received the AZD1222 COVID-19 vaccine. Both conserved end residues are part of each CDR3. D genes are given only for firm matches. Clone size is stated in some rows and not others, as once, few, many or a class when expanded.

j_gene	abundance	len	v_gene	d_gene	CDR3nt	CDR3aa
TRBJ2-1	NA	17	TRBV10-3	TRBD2	TGTGCCATCAGGGAAACTAGCGGGAGTGCCCAGTACAATGAGCAGTTCTTC	CAIRETSGSAQYNEQFF
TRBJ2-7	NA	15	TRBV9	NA	TGTGCCAGCAGCCATGGAAGCGGTTCTTCCTACGAGCAGTACTTC	CASSHGSGSSYEQYF
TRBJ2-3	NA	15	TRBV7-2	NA	TGTGCCAGCAGCTTAGTCGCCCGACCCGCGGATACGCAGTATTTT	CASSLVARPADTQYF
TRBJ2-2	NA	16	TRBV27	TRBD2	TGTGCCAGCAGTTTAGGCCTAGCGGGAGCGGTCGGGGAGCTGTTTTTT	CASSLGLAGAVGELFF
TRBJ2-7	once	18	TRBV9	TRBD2	TGTGCCAGCAGCCCTGGACTAGCGGGAGTTGGGAGTCGGTACGAGCAGTACTTC	CASSPGLAGVGSRYEQYF
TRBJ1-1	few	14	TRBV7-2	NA	TGTGCCAGCAGCTTCGCCCGCACGAACACTGAAGCTTTCTTT	CASSFARTNTEAFF
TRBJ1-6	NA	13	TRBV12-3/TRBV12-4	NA	TGTGCCAGCAGTTTGGGTAGCAATTCACCCCTCCACTTT	CASSLGSNSPLHF
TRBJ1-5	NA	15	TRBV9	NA	TGTGCCAGCAGCAGGGGAGAATATAGCAATCAGCCCCAGCATTTT	CASSRGEYSNQPQHF
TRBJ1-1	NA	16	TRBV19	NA	TGTGCCAGTAGTATAAGTTTGGGCAGACCGAACACTGAAGCTTTCTTT	CASSISLGRPNTEAFF
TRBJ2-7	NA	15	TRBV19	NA	TGTGCCAGTAGTAGGGGCGGGACCACCTCCTACGAGCAGTACTTC	CASSRGGTTSYEQYF
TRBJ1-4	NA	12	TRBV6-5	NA	TGTGCCAGCAGTTACAGTGGTGAAAAACTGTTTTTT	CASSYSGEKLFF
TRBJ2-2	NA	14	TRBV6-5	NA	TGTGCCAGCAGTTATCTCGAGTCCACCGGGGAGCTGTTTTTT	CASSYLESTGELFF
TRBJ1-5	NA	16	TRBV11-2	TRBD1	TGTGCCAGCAGCTTATCAGGGGGCGCGGGCAATCAGCCCCAGCATTTT	CASSLSGGAGNQPQHF
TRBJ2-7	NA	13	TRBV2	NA	TGTGCCAGCAGTGACGGCGGCCTCTACGAGCAGTACTTC	CASSDGGLYEQYF
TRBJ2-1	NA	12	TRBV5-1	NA	TGCGCCAGCAGTTTGTCCTACAATGAGCAGTTCTTC	CASSLSYNEQFF
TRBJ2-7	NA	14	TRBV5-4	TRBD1	TGTGCCAGCACCATACAGGGGGCCTACTACGAGCAGTACTTC	CASTIQGAYYEQYF
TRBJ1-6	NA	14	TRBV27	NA	TGTGCCAGCAGTTCCGGACCTTTTAATTCACCCCTCCACTTT	CASSSGPFNSPLHF
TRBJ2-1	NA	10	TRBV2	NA	TGTGCCAGCAGTAGGTCTGAGCAGTTCTTC	CASSRSEQFF
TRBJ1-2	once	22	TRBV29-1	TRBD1	TGCAGCGTTGAAGATGAAAATAACTGGGCAGTGGACAGGCCCCTAAGTAACTATGGCTACACCTTC	CSVEDENNWAVDRPLSNYGYTF
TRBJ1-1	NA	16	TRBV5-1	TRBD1	TGCGCCAGCAGCCAAAGGGGACAGGGCCTGAACACTGAAGCTTTCTTT	CASSQRGQGLNTEAFF
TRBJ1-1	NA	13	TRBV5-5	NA	TGTGCCAGCAGCTTAAATTTGAACACTGAAGCTTTCTTT	CASSLNLNTEAFF
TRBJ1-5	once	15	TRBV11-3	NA	TGTGCCAGCAGCCTTGGGACCTTAGCGTATCAGCCCCAGCATTTT	CASSLGTLAYQPQHF
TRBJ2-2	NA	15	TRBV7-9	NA	TGTGCCAGCCTTCACCCCGGGAGCCTAGGCGGGGAGCTGTTTTTT	CASLHPGSLGGELFF
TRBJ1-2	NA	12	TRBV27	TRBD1	TGTGCCACCTCCGGGACAGGGTATGGCTACACCTTC	CATSGTGYGYTF
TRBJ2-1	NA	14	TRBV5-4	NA	TGTGCCAGCAGCTTGGTAAGGGGGGGCAATGAGCAGTTCTTC	CASSLVRGGNEQFF
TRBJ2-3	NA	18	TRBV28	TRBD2	TGTGCCAGCAGAGCCGCGGGACTAGCGGGAGCCGGGGAGGATACGCAGTATTTT	CASRAAGLAGAGEDTQYF
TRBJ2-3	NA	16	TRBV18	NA	TGTGCCAGCTCACCACCAGGGGTGGGGAGCACAGATACGCAGTATTTT	CASSPPGVGSTDTQYF
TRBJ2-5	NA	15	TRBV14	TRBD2	TGTGCCAGCAGCTCGTATACTAGCGTTCAAGAGACCCAGTACTTC	CASSSYTSVQETQYF
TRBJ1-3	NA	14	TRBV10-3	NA	TGTGCCATCAGTAAAAGGGAGTCTGGAAACACCATATATTTT	CAISKRESGNTIYF
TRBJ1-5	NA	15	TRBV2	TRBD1	TGTGCCAGCAGGACAGGGGCGGGGAGCAATCAGCCCCAGCATTTT	CASRTGAGSNQPQHF
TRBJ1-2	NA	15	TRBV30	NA	TGTGCCTGGAGCCGAAGGGGGGCGCGGGGCTATGGCTACACCTTC	CAWSRRGARGYGYTF